These T cell receptor beta chains were read from a single sample in a study of preoperative IRX-2 immunotherapy in early breast cancer. Sequencing used immunoSEQ multiplex PCR; TCRdb keeps in-frame clones, though not all of them. The sample yields 30,000 to 35,000 clones, roughly 95% seen once. Sampling was done from a patient treated with IRX-2 immunotherapy. These TCRs come from a human donor with breast cancer. The CDR3 runs from the conserved cysteine through the conserved F or W. Each record gives: clone size, J gene, V gene, D gene, CDR3 DNA, CDR3 protein. The D gene is left open where the match is weak. Rows may omit the clone size; those that give it use once, few, many or a size class.

clone_size: .; j_call: TRBJ2-2; v_call: TRBV7-7; d_call: .; cdr3_nt: TGTGCTAGCAGCTTTTCTCAGACCGGGGAGCTGTTTTTT; cdr3_aa: CASSFSQTGELFF
clone_size: .; j_call: TRBJ1-2; v_call: TRBV14; d_call: .; cdr3_nt: TGTGCCAGCAGCCAAGATTCAGGCAAGGCTAACTATGGCTACACCTTC; cdr3_aa: CASSQDSGKANYGYTF
clone_size: .; j_call: TRBJ2-5; v_call: TRBV5-4; d_call: TRBD2; cdr3_nt: TGTGCCAGCAGCAGAGCGGGGGGCCAAGAGACCCAGTACTTC; cdr3_aa: CASSRAGGQETQYF
clone_size: .; j_call: TRBJ2-7; v_call: TRBV27; d_call: TRBD1; cdr3_nt: TGTGCCAGCAACCACAGGGGGGCTTACGAGCAGTACTTC; cdr3_aa: CASNHRGAYEQYF
clone_size: .; j_call: TRBJ1-1; v_call: TRBV6-6; d_call: .; cdr3_nt: TGTGCCAGCAGTTACTCAACCAGGGGTGGAACTGAAGCTTTCTTT; cdr3_aa: CASSYSTRGGTEAFF
clone_size: .; j_call: TRBJ1-1; v_call: TRBV9; d_call: .; cdr3_nt: TGTGCCAGCAGCCAGAATGGGGAGCAAGCTTTCTTT; cdr3_aa: CASSQNGEQAFF
clone_size: .; j_call: TRBJ1-2; v_call: TRBV18; d_call: TRBD1; cdr3_nt: TGTGCCAGCTCACAACAGGGGGCGGGCGACTATGGCTACACCTTC; cdr3_aa: CASSQQGAGDYGYTF
clone_size: .; j_call: TRBJ2-7; v_call: TRBV5-6; d_call: TRBD2; cdr3_nt: TGTGCCAGCAGCTTTTCTAGCGGGGCGTACGAGCAGTACTTC; cdr3_aa: CASSFSSGAYEQYF
clone_size: .; j_call: TRBJ2-7; v_call: TRBV12-5; d_call: .; cdr3_nt: TGTGCTAGTGGTCCTGACTCCTACGAGCAGTACTTC; cdr3_aa: CASGPDSYEQYF
clone_size: .; j_call: TRBJ1-6; v_call: TRBV7-9; d_call: .; cdr3_nt: TGTGCCAGCAGCTTGGCGGGGGCTGATAATTCACCCCTCCACTTT; cdr3_aa: CASSLAGADNSPLHF
clone_size: .; j_call: TRBJ1-6; v_call: TRBV13; d_call: TRBD1; cdr3_nt: TGTGCCAGCAGCTCCAGGGGGCCCAATTCACCCCTCCACTTT; cdr3_aa: CASSSRGPNSPLHF
clone_size: .; j_call: TRBJ2-7; v_call: TRBV5-4; d_call: .; cdr3_nt: TGTGCCAGCAGCTTGGGGGCAGGGTACGAGCAGTACTTC; cdr3_aa: CASSLGAGYEQYF
clone_size: once; j_call: TRBJ2-3; v_call: TRBV7-2; d_call: TRBD1; cdr3_nt: TGTGCCAGCAGCCCCGGGGACAGGGAGGCAGATACGCAGTATTTT; cdr3_aa: CASSPGDREADTQYF
clone_size: .; j_call: TRBJ2-3; v_call: TRBV7-9; d_call: TRBD2; cdr3_nt: TGTGCCAGCAGCCCGGGACTAGCGGGGGCCCGCACAGATACGCAGTATTTT; cdr3_aa: CASSPGLAGARTDTQYF
clone_size: .; j_call: TRBJ2-2; v_call: TRBV9; d_call: TRBD2; cdr3_nt: TGTGCCAGCAGCGCGCCTCTAGCGGGGGGCAACACCGGGGAGCTGTTTTTT; cdr3_aa: CASSAPLAGGNTGELFF
clone_size: once; j_call: TRBJ1-1; v_call: TRBV7-9; d_call: TRBD1; cdr3_nt: TGTGCCAGCAGTCCGACAGGGTTGAACACTGAAGCTTTCTTT; cdr3_aa: CASSPTGLNTEAFF
clone_size: .; j_call: TRBJ2-7; v_call: TRBV11-2; d_call: TRBD1; cdr3_nt: TGTGCCAGCAGCCCCGGGACAGGCTCCTACGAGCAGTACTTC; cdr3_aa: CASSPGTGSYEQYF
clone_size: .; j_call: TRBJ1-1; v_call: TRBV6-5; d_call: .; cdr3_nt: TGTGCCAGCAGTTACTCTGTGGGTTACACTGAAGCTTTCTTT; cdr3_aa: CASSYSVGYTEAFF
clone_size: .; j_call: TRBJ1-1; v_call: TRBV28; d_call: .; cdr3_nt: TGTGCCAGCAGCTGGGGGGGATTAAGAGCTTTCTTT; cdr3_aa: CASSWGGLRAFF
clone_size: .; j_call: TRBJ2-7; v_call: TRBV19; d_call: TRBD1; cdr3_nt: TGTGCCAGTAGTCTACAGGGACAGGGGGTCTACGAGCAGTACTTC; cdr3_aa: CASSLQGQGVYEQYF